Listed here are 9 T cell receptor beta chains from one sample, sequenced in a study of CD8+CD57+ T cells in acquired aplastic anemia. The study profiled TCR beta VDJ and CDR3 using genomic DNA as template. MiXCR, run by TCRdb on the reads, gives a single entry per CDR3 protein. The table has hundreds of thousands of distinct CDR3 sequences, 55% to 70% seen once. Sequencing used sorted CD4+, CD8+, or CD8+CD57+ T cells (not recorded which) from PBMCs. Receptor source: a human donor in good health, serving as a control.

The chain couples TRBV2 to TRBJ2-5; TRBD1 aligns across 11 bases. This CDR3 has 18 amino acids. The ends lost 1 base at V and 5 bases at J; junction bases unmatched: 12. From germline, CDR1 is SNHLY and CDR2 FYNNEI. CDR3 coding DNA: TGTGCCAGCAGTGAAGTAGGGACAGGGGGTCTTCGGGGGGAGACCCAGTACTTC. The encoded protein is CASSEVGTGGLRGETQYF.

DNA of the CDR3: TGTGCCAGCAGCCCCGGACTAGCGGGGGGCGGGGTCACAGATACGCAGTATTTT. Protein sequence: CASSPGLAGGGVTDTQYF. The V gene is TRBV7-2, the J gene TRBJ2-3, with 14 bases matching TRBD2. This CDR3 has 18 amino acids. With 5 bases clipped from V and 2 bases from J, the junction kept 9 bases outside the gene matches. Germline CDR1 is SGHTA and CDR2 is FQGNSA.

Turning to this clonotype: A much larger clone sits a single nucleotide away, making a read error possible. The J gene is TRBJ1-4, the V gene TRBV7-2, with no clear D. CDR1 is SGHTA, CDR2 FQGNSA, per germline. CDR3 length: 16 residues. In nucleotides, the CDR3 is TGCGCCAGCAGCCCTGCGTGGGTTGCAACTAATGAAAAACTGTTTTTT. Its protein is CASSPAWVATNEKLFF.

V and J are TRBV7-2 and TRBJ1-6; D not resolved. Germline V gene data show CDR1 as SGHTA and CDR2 as FQGNSA. Trimming stripped 5 bases from V and 15 bases from J, with 26 bases between. This CDR3 has 16 residues. CDR3 DNA sequence: TGTGCCAGCAGCGACACCCGGGCGCACAGTCATGGCTACCTCCACTTT. This codes for CASSDTRAHSHGYLHF.

The genes are TRBV5-1 and TRBJ2-7; TRBD2 is a possible D gene (5 bases). CDR1 and CDR2 from the germline V gene are SGHRS and YFSETQ. CDR3 length: 12 amino acids. Trimming stripped 4 bases from V and 12 bases from J, with 17 bases between. The CDR3 region is CASSIIGEPLYF. Here the CDR3 DNA reads TGCGCCAGCAGCATAATCGGGGAACCCCTGTACTTC.

This clonotype was found once. The junction departs from germline at one end; a sequencing error may be responsible. The chain carries TRBV9 and TRBJ2-5; tentatively, D is TRBD2 (5 bases). Per the germline V gene, CDR1 is SGDLS and CDR2 is YYNGEE. The CDR3 runs 13 residues. The DNA for the CDR3 is TGTGCCAGCAGCCAAGGAGGAGAAGAGACCAAGTACTTC. Protein: CASSQGGEETKYF.

CDR3 in DNA: TGTGCCACCAGTACACCGGCGCGGTCTCACGAGCAGTACTTC. Translating gives CATSTPARSHEQYF. V gene TRBV7-2 combines with J gene TRBJ2-7; D gene ambiguous. V gave up 10 bases and J gave up 5 bases, with 21 bases separating them. The length of the CDR3 is 14 residues. The germline CDR1 and CDR2 sequences are SGHTA and FQGNSA. Filled out from reference TRBV7-2 and TRBJ2-7, the complete variable domain reads GAGVSQSPSNKVTEKGKDVELRCDPISGHTALYWYRQSLGQGLEFLIYFQGNSAPDKSGLPSDRFSAERTGGSVSTLTIQRTQQEDSAVYLCATSTPARSHEQYFGPGTRLTVT.

This clonotype was detected ten times or more. The V call is TRBV6-1, the J call TRBJ1-6; 9 bases agree with TRBD1. The germline gives CDR1 MNHNS, CDR2 SASEGT. Germline trimming cut 8 bases from V and 9 bases from J; bases unmatched to any gene: 8. CDR3 length: 14 amino acids. The CDR3 sequence: CASGGGTGISPLHF. The DNA of the CDR3 is TGTGCCAGCGGGGGGGGGACAGGGATTTCACCCCTCCACTTT.

This clonotype was recorded many times. J is TRBJ1-4 and V is TRBV20-1, with D hard to call. V lost 4 bases, J lost 0 bases, and 6 bases lay in between. CDR1 DFQATT and CDR2 SNEGSKA come from the germline V gene (reference sequence). The CDR3 spans 13 residues. The CDR3 DNA is TGCAGTGCTACAAGCGCAACTAATGAAAAACTGTTTTTT. Protein sequence: CSATSATNEKLFF.